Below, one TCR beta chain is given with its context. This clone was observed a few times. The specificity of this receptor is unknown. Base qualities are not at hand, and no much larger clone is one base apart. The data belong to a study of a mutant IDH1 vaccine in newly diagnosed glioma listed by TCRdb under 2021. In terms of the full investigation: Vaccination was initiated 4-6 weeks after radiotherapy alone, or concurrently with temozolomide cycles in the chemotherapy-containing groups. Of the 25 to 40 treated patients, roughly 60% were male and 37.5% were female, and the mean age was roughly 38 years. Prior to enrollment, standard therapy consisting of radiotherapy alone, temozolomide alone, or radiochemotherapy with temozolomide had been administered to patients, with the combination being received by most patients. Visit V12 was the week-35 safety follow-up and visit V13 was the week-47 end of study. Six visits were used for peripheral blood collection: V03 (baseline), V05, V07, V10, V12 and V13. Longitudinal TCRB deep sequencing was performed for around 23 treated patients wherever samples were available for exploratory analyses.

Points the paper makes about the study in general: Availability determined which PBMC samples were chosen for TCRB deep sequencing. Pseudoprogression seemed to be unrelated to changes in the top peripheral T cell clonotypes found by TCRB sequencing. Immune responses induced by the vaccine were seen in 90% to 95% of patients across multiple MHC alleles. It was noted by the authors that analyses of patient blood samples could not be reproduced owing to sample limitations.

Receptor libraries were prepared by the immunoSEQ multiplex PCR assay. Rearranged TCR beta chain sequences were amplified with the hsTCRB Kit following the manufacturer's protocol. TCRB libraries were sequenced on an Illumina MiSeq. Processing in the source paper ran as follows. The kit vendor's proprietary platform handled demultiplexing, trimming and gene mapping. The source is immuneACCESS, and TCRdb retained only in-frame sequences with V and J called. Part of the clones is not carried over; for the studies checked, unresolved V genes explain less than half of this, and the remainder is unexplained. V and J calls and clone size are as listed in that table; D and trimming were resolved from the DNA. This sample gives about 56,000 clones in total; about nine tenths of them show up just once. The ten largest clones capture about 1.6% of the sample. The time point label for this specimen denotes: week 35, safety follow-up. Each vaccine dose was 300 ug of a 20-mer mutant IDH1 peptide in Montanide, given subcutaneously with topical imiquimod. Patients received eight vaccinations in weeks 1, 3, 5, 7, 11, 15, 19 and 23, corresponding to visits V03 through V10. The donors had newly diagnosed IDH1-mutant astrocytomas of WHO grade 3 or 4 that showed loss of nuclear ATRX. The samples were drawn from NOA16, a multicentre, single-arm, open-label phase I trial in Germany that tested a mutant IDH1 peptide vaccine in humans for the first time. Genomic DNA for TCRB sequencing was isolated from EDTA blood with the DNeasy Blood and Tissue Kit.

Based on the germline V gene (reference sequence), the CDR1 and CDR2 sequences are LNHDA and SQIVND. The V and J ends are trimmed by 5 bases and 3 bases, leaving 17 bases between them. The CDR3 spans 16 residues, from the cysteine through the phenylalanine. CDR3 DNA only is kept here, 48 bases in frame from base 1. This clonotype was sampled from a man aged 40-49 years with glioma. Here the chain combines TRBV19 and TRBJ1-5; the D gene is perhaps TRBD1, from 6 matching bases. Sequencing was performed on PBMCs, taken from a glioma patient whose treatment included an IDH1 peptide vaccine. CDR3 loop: CASSPRPDRNNQPQHF. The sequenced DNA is TGTGCCAGTAGTCCCCGCCCGGACAGAAACAATCAGCCCCAGCATTTT.